What follows is one T cell receptor (beta chain) and its context. Two negative PCRs, clearance, or symptom resolution had been documented for recovered Cohort 3 donors. Germline V gene data show CDR1 as WNHNN and CDR2 as SYGVQD (reference sequence). This CDR3 contains 18 residues. V shed 3 bases, J shed 5 bases, and the junction held 14 bases outside the gene matches. This sample is part of a study of blood T cell repertoires in COVID-19. On the study more broadly: Both acute and convalescent COVID-19 samples were obtained from the United States, Italy and Spain. The cDNA or gDNA used as material had been derived from T cells, B-cell-depleted T cells, or PBMCs.

This table comes from immunoSEQ multiplex PCR, and its TCRdb copy is limited to in-frame clones, with some not included. The sample has some 350,000 clones; over 75% are singletons. Sequencing input: PBMCs or T cells enriched from blood (not recorded which). The chain recombines TRBV10-1 with TRBJ2-2, with TRBD1 matching 8 bases. This TCR was sampled from a woman under 40 who had recovered from COVID-19. Here the CDR3 reads CASSEGPRETGETGELFF. CDR3 nucleotides: TGCGCCAGCAGTGAAGGGCCCCGGGAGACAGGGGAAACCGGGGAGCTGTTTTTT.